This TCR beta chain was observed in a study of human T cells and chemical hapten exposure. Time point specified: patch test 1, 2 weeks after DPC sensitization. The treatment is: therapeutic diphenylcyclopropenone sensitization with weekly scalp DPC. The study enrolled 18 to 70-year-old alopecia patients suitable for DPC. Each CDR3 protein gets one entry after TCRdb re-called the RACE reads with MiXCR. The sample comprises about 99,000 distinct CDR3 sequences, around 12% of which are singletons, and approximately 2% rests with the top ten. This clonotype was sampled from a middle-aged woman with alopecia areata. Some clones in this sample may be carry-over from other donors' samples. The source was whole blood, collected in connection with sensitization to the hapten diphenylcyclopropenone (DPC).

The CDR3 loop is CSVAGRGNGYTF. In DNA form, the CDR3 reads TGCAGCGTTGCTGGCAGGGGGAATGGCTACACCTTC. The V gene is TRBV29-1, the J gene TRBJ1-2; 7 nucleotides match TRBD1. Germline CDR1 and CDR2: SQVTM and ANQGSEA. The CDR3 covers 12 residues. V lost 4 bases, J lost 6 bases, and 5 bases stayed unmatched.